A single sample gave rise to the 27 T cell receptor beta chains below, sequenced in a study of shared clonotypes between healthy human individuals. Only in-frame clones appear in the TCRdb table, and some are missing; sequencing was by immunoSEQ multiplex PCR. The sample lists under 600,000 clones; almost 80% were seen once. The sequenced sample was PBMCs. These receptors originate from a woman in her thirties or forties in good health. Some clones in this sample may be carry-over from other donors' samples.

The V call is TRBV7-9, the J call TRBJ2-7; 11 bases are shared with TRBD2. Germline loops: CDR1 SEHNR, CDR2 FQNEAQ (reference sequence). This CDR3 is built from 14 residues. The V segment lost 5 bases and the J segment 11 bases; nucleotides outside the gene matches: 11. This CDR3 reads CASSPGTSGREEYF. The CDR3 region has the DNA TGTGCCAGCAGCCCTGGGACTAGCGGCCGAGAGGAGTACTTC. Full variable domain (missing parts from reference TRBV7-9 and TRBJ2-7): DTGVSQNPRHKITKRGQNVTFRCDPISEHNRLYWYRQTLGQGPEFLTYFQNEAQLEKSRLLSDRFSAERPKGSFSTLEIQRTEQGDSAMYLCASSPGTSGREEYFGPGTRLTVT.

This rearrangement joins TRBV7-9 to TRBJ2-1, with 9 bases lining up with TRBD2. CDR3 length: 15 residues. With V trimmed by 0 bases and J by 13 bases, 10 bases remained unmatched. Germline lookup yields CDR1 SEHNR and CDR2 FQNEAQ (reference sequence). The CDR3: CASSLALGLAGRQFF. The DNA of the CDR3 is TGTGCCAGCAGCTTAGCCCTCGGCCTAGCGGGGCGTCAGTTCTTC.

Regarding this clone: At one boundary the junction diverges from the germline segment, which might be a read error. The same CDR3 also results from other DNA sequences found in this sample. The CDR3 sequence is CASSLTYEQYF. In nucleotides, the CDR3 is TGTGCTAGCAGCTTAACCTACGAGCAGTACTTC. This chain links TRBV11-2 with TRBJ2-7; no reliable D call. The CDR3 consists of 11 residues. Germline CDR1 is SGHAT and CDR2 is FQNNGV.

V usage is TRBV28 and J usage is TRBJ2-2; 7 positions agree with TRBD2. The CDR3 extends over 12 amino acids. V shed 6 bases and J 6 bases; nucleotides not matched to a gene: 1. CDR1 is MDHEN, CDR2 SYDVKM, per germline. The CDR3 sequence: CASRTSAGELFF. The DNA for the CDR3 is TGTGCCAGCAGAACTAGCGCCGGGGAGCTGTTTTTT.

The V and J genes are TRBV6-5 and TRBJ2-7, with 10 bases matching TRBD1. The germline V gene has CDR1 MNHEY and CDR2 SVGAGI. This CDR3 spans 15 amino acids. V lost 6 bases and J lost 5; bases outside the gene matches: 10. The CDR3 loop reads CASSRYRQGADEQYF. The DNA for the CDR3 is TGTGCCAGCAGCAGATACCGACAGGGGGCTGACGAGCAGTACTTC.

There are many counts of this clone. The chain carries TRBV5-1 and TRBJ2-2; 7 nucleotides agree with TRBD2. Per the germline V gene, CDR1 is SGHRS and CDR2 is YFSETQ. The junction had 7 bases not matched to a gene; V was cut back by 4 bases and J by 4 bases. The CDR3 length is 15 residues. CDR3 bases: TGCGCCAGCAGCCAGACTAGCCTCGGCACCGGGGAGCTGTTTTTT. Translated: CASSQTSLGTGELFF.

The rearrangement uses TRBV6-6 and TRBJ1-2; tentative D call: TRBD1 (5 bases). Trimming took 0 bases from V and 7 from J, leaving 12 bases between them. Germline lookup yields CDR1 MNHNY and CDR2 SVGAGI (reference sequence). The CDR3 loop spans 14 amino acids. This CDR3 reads CASSYSQGGSGYTF. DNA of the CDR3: TGTGCCAGCAGTTACTCCCAGGGAGGGAGTGGCTACACCTTC.

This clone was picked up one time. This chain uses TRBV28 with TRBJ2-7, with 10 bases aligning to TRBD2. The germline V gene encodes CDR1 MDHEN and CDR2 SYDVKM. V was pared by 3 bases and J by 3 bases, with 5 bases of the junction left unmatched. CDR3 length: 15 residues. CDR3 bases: TGTGCCAGCAGTTTTAGCGGGGGGCGTGACTACGAGCAGTACTTC. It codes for CASSFSGGRDYEQYF. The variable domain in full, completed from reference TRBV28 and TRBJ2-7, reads DVKVTQSSRYLVKRTGEKVFLECVQDMDHENMFWYRQDPGLGLRLIYFSYDVKMKEKGDIPEGYSVSREKKERFSLILESASTNQTSMYLCASSFSGGRDYEQYFGPGTRLTVT.

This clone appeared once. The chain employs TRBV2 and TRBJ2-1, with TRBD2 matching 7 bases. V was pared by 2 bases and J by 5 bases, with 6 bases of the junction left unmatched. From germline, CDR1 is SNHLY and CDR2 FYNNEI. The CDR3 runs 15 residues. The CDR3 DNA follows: TGTGCCAGCAGTGAAATTAGCGGGTATAACAATGAGCAGTTCTTC. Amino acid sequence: CASSEISGYNNEQFF.

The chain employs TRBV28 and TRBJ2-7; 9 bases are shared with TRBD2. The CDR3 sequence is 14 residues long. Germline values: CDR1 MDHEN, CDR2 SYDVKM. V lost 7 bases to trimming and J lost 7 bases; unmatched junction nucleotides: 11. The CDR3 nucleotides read TGTGCCAGCACCCCGGGGGCGGGAGGGTATGAGCAGTACTTC. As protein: CASTPGAGGYEQYF.

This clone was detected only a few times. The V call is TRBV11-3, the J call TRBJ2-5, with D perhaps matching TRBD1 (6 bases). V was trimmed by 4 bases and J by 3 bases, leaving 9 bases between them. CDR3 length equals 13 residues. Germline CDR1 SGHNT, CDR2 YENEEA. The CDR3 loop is CASSSWTEETQYF. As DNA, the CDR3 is TGTGCCAGCAGCTCATGGACAGAAGAGACCCAGTACTTC.

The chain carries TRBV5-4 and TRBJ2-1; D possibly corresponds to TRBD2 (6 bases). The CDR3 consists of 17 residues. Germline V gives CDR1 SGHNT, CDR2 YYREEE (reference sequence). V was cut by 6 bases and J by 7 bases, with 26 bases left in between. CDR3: CASTSWYGGGRGNEQFF. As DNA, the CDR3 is TGTGCCAGCACCTCCTGGTATGGGGGAGGCCGGGGTAATGAGCAGTTCTTC. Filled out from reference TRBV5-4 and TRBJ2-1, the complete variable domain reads ETGVTQSPTHLIKTRGQQVTLRCSSQSGHNTVSWYQQALGQGPQFIFQYYREEENGRGNFPPRFSGLQFPNYSSELNVNALELDDSALYLCASTSWYGGGRGNEQFFGPGTRLTVL.

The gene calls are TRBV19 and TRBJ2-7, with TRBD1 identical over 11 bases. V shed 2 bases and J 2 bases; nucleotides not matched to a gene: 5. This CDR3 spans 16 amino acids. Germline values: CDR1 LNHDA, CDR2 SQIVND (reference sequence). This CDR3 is CASSIWSGQGAYEQYF. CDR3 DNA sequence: TGTGCCAGTAGTATATGGTCGGGACAGGGGGCCTACGAGCAGTACTTC. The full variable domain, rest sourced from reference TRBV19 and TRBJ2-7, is DGGITQSPKYLFRKEGQNVTLSCEQNLNHDAMYWYRQDPGQGLRLIYYSQIVNDFQKGDIAEGYSVSREKKESFPLTVTSAQKNPTAFYLCASSIWSGQGAYEQYFGPGTRLTVT.

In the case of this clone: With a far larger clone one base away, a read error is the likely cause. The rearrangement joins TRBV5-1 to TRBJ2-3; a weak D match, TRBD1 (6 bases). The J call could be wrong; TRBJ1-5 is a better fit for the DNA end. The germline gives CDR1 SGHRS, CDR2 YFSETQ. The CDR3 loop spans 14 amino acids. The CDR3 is CASSFGGPTDTQHF. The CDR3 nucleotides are TGCGCCAGCAGCTTTGGGGGCCCCACAGATACGCAGCATTTT.

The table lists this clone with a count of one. CDR3: CASRPLGGNNEQFF. DNA for the CDR3: TGTGCCAGCAGACCGTTAGGGGGGAACAATGAGCAGTTCTTC. This chain joins TRBV28 and TRBJ2-1; D tentatively reads TRBD1 or TRBD2 (6 bases each). In germline, CDR1 is MDHEN, CDR2 SYDVKM. Trimming stripped 6 bases from V and 5 bases from J, with 14 bases between. The CDR3 totals 14 residues.

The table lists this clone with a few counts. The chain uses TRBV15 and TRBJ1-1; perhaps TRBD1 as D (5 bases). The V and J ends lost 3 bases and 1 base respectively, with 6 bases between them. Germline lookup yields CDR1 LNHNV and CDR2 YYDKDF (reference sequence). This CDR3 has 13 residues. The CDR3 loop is CATSSQGNTEAFF. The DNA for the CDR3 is TGTGCCACCAGCAGCCAGGGGAACACTGAAGCTTTCTTT.

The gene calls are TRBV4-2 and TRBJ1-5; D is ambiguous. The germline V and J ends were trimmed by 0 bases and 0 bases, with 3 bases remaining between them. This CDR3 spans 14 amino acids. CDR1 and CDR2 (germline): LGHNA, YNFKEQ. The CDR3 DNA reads TGTGCCAGCAGCCAAGATCATAGCAATCAGCCCCAGCATTTT. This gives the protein CASSQDHSNQPQHF.

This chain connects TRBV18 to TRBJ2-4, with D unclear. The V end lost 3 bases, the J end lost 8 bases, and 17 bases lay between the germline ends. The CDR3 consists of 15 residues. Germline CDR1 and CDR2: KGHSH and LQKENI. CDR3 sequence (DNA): TGTGCCAGCTCACCGCCTGGGGTCGCCGGCGACATTCAGTACTTC. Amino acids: CASSPPGVAGDIQYF. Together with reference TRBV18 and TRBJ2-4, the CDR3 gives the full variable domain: NAGVMQNPRHLVRRRGQEARLRCSPMKGHSHVYWYRQLPEEGLKFMVYLQKENIIDESGMPKERFSAEFPKEGPSILRIQQVVRGDSAAYFCASSPPGVAGDIQYFGAGTRLSVL.

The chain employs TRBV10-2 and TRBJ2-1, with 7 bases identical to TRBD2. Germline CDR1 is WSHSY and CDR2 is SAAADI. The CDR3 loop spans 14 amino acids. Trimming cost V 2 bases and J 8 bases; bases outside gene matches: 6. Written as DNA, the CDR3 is TGCGCCAGCAGTGAGGGACTAGGCGCCGATGAGCAGTTCTTC. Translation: CASSEGLGADEQFF.

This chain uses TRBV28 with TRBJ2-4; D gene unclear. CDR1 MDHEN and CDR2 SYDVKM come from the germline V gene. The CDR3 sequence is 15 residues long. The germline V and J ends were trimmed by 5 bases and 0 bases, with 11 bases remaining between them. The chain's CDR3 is CASSLKWIAKNIQYF. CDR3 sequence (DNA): TGTGCCAGCAGTCTCAAGTGGATAGCCAAAAACATTCAGTACTTC.

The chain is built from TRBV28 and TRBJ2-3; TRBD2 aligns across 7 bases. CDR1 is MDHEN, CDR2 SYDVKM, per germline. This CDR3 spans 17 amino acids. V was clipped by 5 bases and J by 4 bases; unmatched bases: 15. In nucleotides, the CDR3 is TGTGCCAGCAGTACCCAAGGGGCGGGAGAAGGAGCAGATACGCAGTATTTT. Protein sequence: CASSTQGAGEGADTQYF.

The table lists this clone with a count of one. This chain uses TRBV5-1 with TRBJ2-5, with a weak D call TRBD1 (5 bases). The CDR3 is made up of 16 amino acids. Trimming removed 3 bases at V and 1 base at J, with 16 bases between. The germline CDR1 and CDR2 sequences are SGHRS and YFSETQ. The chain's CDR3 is CASSSGLGVGQETQYF. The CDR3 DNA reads TGCGCCAGCAGCTCTGGGTTAGGGGTAGGCCAAGAGACCCAGTACTTC. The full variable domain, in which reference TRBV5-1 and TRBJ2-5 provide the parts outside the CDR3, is KAGVTQTPRYLIKTRGQQVTLSCSPISGHRSVSWYQQTPGQGLQFLFEYFSETQRNKGNFPGRFSGRQFSNSRSEMNVSTLELGDSALYLCASSSGLGVGQETQYFGPGTRLLVL.

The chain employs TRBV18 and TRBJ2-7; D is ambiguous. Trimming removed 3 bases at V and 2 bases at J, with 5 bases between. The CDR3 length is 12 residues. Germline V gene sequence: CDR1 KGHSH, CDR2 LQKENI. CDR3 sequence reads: CASSPEAYEQYF. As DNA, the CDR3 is TGTGCCAGCTCACCCGAAGCCTACGAGCAGTACTTC.

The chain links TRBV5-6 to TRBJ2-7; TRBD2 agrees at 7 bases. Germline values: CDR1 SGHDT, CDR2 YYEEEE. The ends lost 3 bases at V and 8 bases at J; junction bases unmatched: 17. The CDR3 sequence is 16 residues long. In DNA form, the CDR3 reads TGTGCCAGCAGCTCGCTCCGTGAGCGGGAAACGTTCAAGCAGTACTTC. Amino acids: CASSSLRERETFKQYF.

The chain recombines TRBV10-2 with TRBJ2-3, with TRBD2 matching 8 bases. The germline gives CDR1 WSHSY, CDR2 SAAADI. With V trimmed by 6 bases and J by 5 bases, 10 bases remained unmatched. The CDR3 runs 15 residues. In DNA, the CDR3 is TGCGCCAGCAGCTGGTGGCGGGAGGTTGAAGATACGCAGTATTTT. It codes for CASSWWREVEDTQYF.

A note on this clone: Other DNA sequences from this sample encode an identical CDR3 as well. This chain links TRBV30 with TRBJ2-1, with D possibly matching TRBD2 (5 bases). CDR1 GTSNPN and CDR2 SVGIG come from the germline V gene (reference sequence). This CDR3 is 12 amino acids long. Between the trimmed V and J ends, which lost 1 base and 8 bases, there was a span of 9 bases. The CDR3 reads CAWSGTRDEQFF. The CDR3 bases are TGTGCCTGGAGTGGGACTCGGGATGAGCAGTTCTTC. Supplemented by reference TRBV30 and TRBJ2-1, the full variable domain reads SQTIHQWPATLVQPVGSPLSLECTVEGTSNPNLYWYRQAAGRGLQLLFYSVGIGQISSEVPQNLSASRPQDRQFILSSKKLLLSDSGFYLCAWSGTRDEQFFGPGTRLTVL.

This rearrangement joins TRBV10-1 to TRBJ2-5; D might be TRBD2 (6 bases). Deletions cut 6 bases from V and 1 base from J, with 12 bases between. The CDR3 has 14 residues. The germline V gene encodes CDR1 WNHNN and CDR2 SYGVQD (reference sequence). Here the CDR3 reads CASREKGLQETQYF. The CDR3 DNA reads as TGCGCCAGCAGGGAAAAGGGACTCCAAGAGACCCAGTACTTC.